Described below is a single T cell receptor (beta chain) sequence and its context. Its antigen is unidentified. This record belongs to a study of vaccination effects on CD4 cells after COVID-19. Antigen-specific CD4+ T cells were expanded with viral peptide pools in the ViraFEST assay before sequencing. Isolation of CD4+ T cells took place after 10 days of culture. Some clones are missing from TCRdb's copy, which holds only in-frame ones; the method was immunoSEQ multiplex PCR. Here the sample spans approximately 87,000 clones, around 76% being singletons. This receptor was taken from a human donor who received a COVID-19 vaccine. The sequenced sample was CD4+ T cells from PBMCs cultured with HCoV-229E spike peptides, obtained before COVID-19 vaccination.

CDR3 sequence reads: CASSSGQDQGPQHF. The DNA for the CDR3 is TGTGCCAGCAGTTCGGGACAGGACCAGGGGCCCCAGCATTTT. This sequence joins TRBV27 and TRBJ1-5; TRBD1 matches at 8 bases. The V gene's germline CDR1 is MNHEY and CDR2 SMNVEV (reference sequence). This CDR3 spans 14 amino acids. The V segment lost 4 bases and the J segment 9 bases; nucleotides outside the gene matches: 8.